The 20 T cell receptor beta chains below all came from one sample that was sequenced in a study of CD8 T cells in ankylosing spondylitis. Regarding the study as a whole: Seemingly distinctive of ankylosing spondylitis blood was a TCR beta motif formed by eight highly homologous variants.

Their cognate antigens are unknown. TCRdb recomputed calls from the 5' RACE reads with MiXCR, one row per CDR3 protein. The sample has hundreds of thousands of distinct CDR3 sequences, roughly 25% seen once. Sequences were obtained from blood, either unsorted or a sorted T cell fraction (not recorded which). These receptors were obtained from a male donor with ankylosing spondylitis.

This clonotype occurred a few times. This chain joins TRBV7-2 and TRBJ1-1; D not resolved. This CDR3 has 14 residues. Germline lookup yields CDR1 SGHTA and CDR2 FQGNSA. Between the trimmed V and J ends, which lost 5 bases and 6 bases, there was a span of 16 bases. CDR3 nucleotides: TGTGCCAGCAGCCTAAATCGGGGAGGCGCTGAAGCTTTCTTT. As protein: CASSLNRGGAEAFF.

This clonotype has only a few counts. The genes are TRBV2 and TRBJ2-3; 13 bases are a match to TRBD2. V trimming: 3 bases; J trimming: 6 bases; junction bases outside the gene matches: 3. CDR3 length: 15 amino acids. The germline V gene encodes CDR1 SNHLY and CDR2 FYNNEI. The CDR3 bases are TGTGCCAGCAGTGAGTGGACTAGCGGGAGTGATACGCAGTATTTT. Its translation is CASSEWTSGSDTQYF. Based on the CDR3 plus reference TRBV2 and TRBJ2-3, the full variable domain is EPEVTQTPSHQVTQMGQEVILRCVPISNHLYFYWYRQILGQKVEFLVSFYNNEISEKSEIFDDQFSVERPDGSNFTLKIRSTKLEDSAMYFCASSEWTSGSDTQYFGPGTRLTVL.

This clonotype was counted only a few times. The chain couples TRBV5-5 to TRBJ2-3, with D uncertain. This CDR3 has 13 amino acids. Germline V gene data show CDR1 as SGHKS and CDR2 as YYEKEE (reference sequence). V shed 4 bases and J shed 4 bases, with 10 bases lying between them. The DNA of the CDR3 is TGTGCCAGCAGCGGAAGGTACGCAGATACGCAGTATTTT. This gives the protein CASSGRYADTQYF.

The V and J genes are TRBV14 and TRBJ2-3; TRBD2 is a possible D gene (6 bases). The germline V and J ends were trimmed by 4 bases and 7 bases, with 15 bases remaining between them. Germline V gene lookup returns CDR1 SGHDN and CDR2 FVKESK. This CDR3 has 14 amino acids. The CDR3 reads CASSLNGAGNTQYF. In DNA, the CDR3 is TGTGCCAGCAGCCTTAACGGGGCGGGAAATACGCAGTATTTT.

The rearrangement links TRBV21-1 to TRBJ2-3. TRBV21-1 corresponds to a pseudogene. CDR3 length: 16 amino acids. CDR3 region: CASSHSDHGSADTQYF. The CDR3 DNA reads TGTGCCAGCAGCCATTCGGATCACGGGAGCGCAGATACGCAGTATTTT.

V and J are TRBV20-1 and TRBJ1-6, with D unclear. The germline V and J ends were trimmed by 3 bases and 0 bases, with 12 bases remaining between them. The CDR3 covers 16 residues. The germline V gene encodes CDR1 DFQATT and CDR2 SNEGSKA (reference sequence). The CDR3 DNA reads TGCAGTGCTAGGAGGGCAGCGAGCTCCTATAATTCACCCCTCCACTTT. This codes for CSARRAASSYNSPLHF.

The chain is built from TRBV9 and TRBJ1-1, with D perhaps matching TRBD1 (6 bases). In germline, CDR1 is SGDLS, CDR2 YYNGEE. The CDR3 loop spans 16 amino acids. V shed 2 bases and J shed 5 bases, with 19 bases lying between them. CDR3 sequence reads: CASSVRAQTGGTEAFF. CDR3 bases: TGTGCCAGCAGCGTCCGAGCCCAGACAGGAGGTACTGAAGCTTTCTTT.

The chain links TRBV7-2 to TRBJ2-5; TRBD1 is a possible D gene (6 bases). Germline CDR1 SGHTA, CDR2 FQGNSA. CDR3 size: 11 residues. The V and J ends lost 3 bases and 9 bases respectively, with 8 bases between them. The CDR3 DNA is TGTGCCAGCAGCTTCGAGGGGGCCCAGTACTTC. The encoded protein is CASSFEGAQYF.

This clonotype was recorded only once. The chain uses TRBV20-1 and TRBJ1-6; tentative D call: TRBD1 (6 bases). Trimming removed 1 base from V and 6 bases from J, with 10 bases in between. The CDR3 has 14 residues. Germline CDR1 is DFQATT and CDR2 is SNEGSKA (reference sequence). CDR3 residues: CSARVGTRNSPLHF. CDR3 DNA sequence: TGCAGTGCTAGAGTTGGGACACGTAATTCACCCCTCCACTTT.

The chain is built from TRBV11-3 and TRBJ2-4, with 9 bases aligning to TRBD2. Germline-derived CDR1 and CDR2 are SGHNT and YENEEA. The J segment lost 6 bases and the V segment lost 3 bases, leaving 9 bases of the junction unmatched. CDR3 length equals 16 residues. The CDR3 protein is CASSLSGLANGNIQYF. CDR3 bases: TGTGCCAGCAGCTTGTCGGGACTAGCTAACGGAAACATTCAGTACTTC.

The V call is TRBV7-2, the J call TRBJ2-1; TRBD2 matches at 8 bases. Germline CDR1 is SGHTA and CDR2 is FQGNSA. J gave up 5 bases and V 4 bases, and 7 bases lay outside the gene matches. This CDR3 has 15 amino acids. The CDR3 here is CASSSGGTSHNEQFF. CDR3 bases: TGTGCCAGCAGCTCGGGGGGGACTAGTCACAATGAGCAGTTCTTC. The variable domain in full, with the rest retrieved from reference TRBV7-2 and TRBJ2-1, is GAGVSQSPSNKVTEKGKDVELRCDPISGHTALYWYRQSLGQGLEFLIYFQGNSAPDKSGLPSDRFSAERTGGSVSTLTIQRTQQEDSAVYLCASSSGGTSHNEQFFGPGTRLTVL.

This clonotype came up a few times. V usage is TRBV9 and J usage is TRBJ2-1; D gene ambiguous. CDR1 is SGDLS and CDR2 is YYNGEE in the germline V gene. Trimming stripped 0 bases from V and 0 bases from J, with 7 bases between. CDR3 size: 15 residues. CDR3 region: CASSVVLGSYNEQFF. The CDR3 DNA is TGTGCCAGCAGCGTAGTTCTGGGCTCCTACAATGAGCAGTTCTTC.

The chain combines TRBV7-2 with TRBJ2-7, with 10 bases aligning to TRBD2. CDR3 length equals 14 residues. CDR1 is SGHTA, CDR2 FQGNSA, per germline. The V segment lost 3 bases and the J segment 3 bases; nucleotides outside the gene matches: 2. The CDR3 DNA reads as TGTGCCAGCAGCTTCACTAGCGGGGACTACGAGCAGTACGTC. As protein: CASSFTSGDYEQYV.

The chain links TRBV7-9 to TRBJ1-4; possibly TRBD1 for D (6 bases). This CDR3 has 14 amino acids. Trimming left V 5 bases short and J 5 bases short, with 12 bases between. Germline CDR1 SEHNR, CDR2 FQNEAQ (reference sequence). The CDR3 is CASSDITGNEKLFF. The CDR3 region has the DNA TGTGCCAGCAGCGATATCACAGGGAATGAAAAACTGTTTTTT.

This clonotype has more than one count but fewer than ten. CDR3 residues: CASSQLAGGRNEQFF. The CDR3 coding sequence is TGTGCCAGCAGTCAACTAGCGGGAGGTCGCAATGAGCAGTTCTTC. The chain employs TRBV7-9 and TRBJ2-1, with 12 nucleotides matching TRBD2. This CDR3 spans 15 amino acids. Looked up from germline, CDR1 is SEHNR and CDR2 is FQNEAQ (reference sequence). Germline trimming cut 6 bases from V and 6 bases from J; bases unmatched to any gene: 6. Supplemented by reference TRBV7-9 and TRBJ2-1, the full variable domain reads DTGVSQNPRHKITKRGQNVTFRCDPISEHNRLYWYRQTLGQGPEFLTYFQNEAQLEKSRLLSDRFSAERPKGSFSTLEIQRTEQGDSAMYLCASSQLAGGRNEQFFGPGTRLTVL.

This clonotype was counted only a few times. This chain joins TRBV29-1 and TRBJ2-1, with D maybe TRBD2 (5 bases). V lost 3 bases and J lost 0, with 9 bases in between. Germline V CDR1 and CDR2: SQVTM, ANQGSEA. CDR3 length equals 14 residues. The CDR3, as DNA: TGCAGCGTTGACTCGGGATCCTCCTACAATGAGCAGTTCTTC. Residues: CSVDSGSSYNEQFF.

This clonotype was found many times. The gene calls are TRBV11-2 and TRBJ2-1; no definite D call. The length of the CDR3 is 17 residues. Looked up from germline, CDR1 is SGHAT and CDR2 is FQNNGV. V lost 5 bases to trimming and J lost 1 base, with 18 bases between them. In DNA, the CDR3 is TGTGCCAGCAGCCCTTTCGGGTCCTTTTTTTCCTACAATGAGCAGTTCTTC. Translation: CASSPFGSFFSYNEQFF.

CDR3 bases: TGTGCCACCAGTGATTTTAGCCTAGCGGGAGACGATGAGCAGTTCTTC. It yields the protein CATSDFSLAGDDEQFF. The chain uses TRBV24-1 and TRBJ2-1; 10 positions agree with TRBD2. Losses at the gene ends were 1 base for V and 8 bases for J; bases not matched to a gene: 7. The CDR3 is 16 amino acids. The germline V gene has CDR1 KGHDR and CDR2 SFDVKD.

In this sample, this clonotype turned up a few times. The rearrangement links TRBV6-5 to TRBJ2-3, with unresolved D. In germline, CDR1 is MNHEY, CDR2 SVGAGI. Trimming cost V 2 bases and J 0 bases, with 15 bases left between them. The CDR3 consists of 17 residues. The CDR3 spells CASSYVGGRASTDTQYF. The CDR3 bases are TGTGCCAGCAGTTACGTCGGCGGTAGGGCTAGCACAGATACGCAGTATTTT.

This clonotype turned up a few times. The V gene is TRBV7-2, the J gene TRBJ1-3, with D possibly being TRBD1 (6 bases). The germline V gene has CDR1 SGHTA and CDR2 FQGNSA. Trimming left V 0 bases short and J 0 bases short, with 12 bases between. The CDR3 extends over 17 amino acids. The DNA of the CDR3 is TGTGCCAGCAGCTTAGCAGAGGACAGTTTCTCTGGAAACACCATATATTTT. As protein: CASSLAEDSFSGNTIYF. Full variable domain (remainder filled in from reference TRBV7-2 and TRBJ1-3): GAGVSQSPSNKVTEKGKDVELRCDPISGHTALYWYRQSLGQGLEFLIYFQGNSAPDKSGLPSDRFSAERTGGSVSTLTIQRTQQEDSAVYLCASSLAEDSFSGNTIYFGEGSWLTVV.